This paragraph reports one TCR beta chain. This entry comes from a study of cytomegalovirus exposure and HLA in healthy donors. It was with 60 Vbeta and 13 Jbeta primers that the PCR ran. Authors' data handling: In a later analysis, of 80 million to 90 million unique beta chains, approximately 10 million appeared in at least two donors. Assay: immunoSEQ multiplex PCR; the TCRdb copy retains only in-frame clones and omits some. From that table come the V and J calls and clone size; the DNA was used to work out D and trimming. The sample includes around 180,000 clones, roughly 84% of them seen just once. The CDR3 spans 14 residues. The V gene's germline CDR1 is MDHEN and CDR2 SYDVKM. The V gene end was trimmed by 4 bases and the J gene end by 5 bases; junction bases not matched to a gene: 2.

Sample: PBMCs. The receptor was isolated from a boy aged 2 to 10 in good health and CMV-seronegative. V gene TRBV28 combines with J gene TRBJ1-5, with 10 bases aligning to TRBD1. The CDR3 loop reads CASSSTGGDQPQHF. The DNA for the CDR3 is TGTGCCAGCAGTTCGACAGGGGGCGATCAGCCCCAGCATTTT.